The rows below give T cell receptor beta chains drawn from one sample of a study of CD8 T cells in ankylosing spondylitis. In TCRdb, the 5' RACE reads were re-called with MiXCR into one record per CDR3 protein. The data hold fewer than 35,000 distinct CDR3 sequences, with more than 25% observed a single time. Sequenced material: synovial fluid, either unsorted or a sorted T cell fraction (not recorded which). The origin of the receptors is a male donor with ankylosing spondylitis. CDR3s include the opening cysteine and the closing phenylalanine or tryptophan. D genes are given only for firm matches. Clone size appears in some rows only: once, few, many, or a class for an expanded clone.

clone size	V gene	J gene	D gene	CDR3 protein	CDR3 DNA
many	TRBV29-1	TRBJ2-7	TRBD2	CSVSSGSYEQYF	TGCAGCGTTTCTAGCGGATCCTACGAGCAGTACTTC
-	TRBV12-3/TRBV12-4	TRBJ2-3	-	CASRVGGGTDTQYF	TGTGCCAGCAGGGTGGGGGGTGGCACAGATACGCAGTATTTT
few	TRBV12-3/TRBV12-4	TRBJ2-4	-	CASRSAGTPDGKNIQYF	TGTGCCAGCAGGTCGGCCGGGACCCCAGACGGAAAAAACATTCAGTACTTC
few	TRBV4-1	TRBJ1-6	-	CASSLNGQGGSPLHF	TGCGCCAGCAGCCTGAACGGGCAGGGCGGGTCACCCCTCCACTTT
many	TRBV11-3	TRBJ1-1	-	CASSLSGPNTEAFF	TGTGCCAGCAGCTTATCAGGGCCGAACACTGAAGCTTTCTTT
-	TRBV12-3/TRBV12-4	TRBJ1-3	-	CASSPGSPHGNTIYF	TGTGCCAGCAGTCCAGGGTCACCTCATGGAAACACCATATATTTT
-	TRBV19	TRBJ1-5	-	CASSIDVLGNQPQHF	TGTGCCAGTAGTATAGATGTTTTGGGAAACCAGCCCCAGCATTTT
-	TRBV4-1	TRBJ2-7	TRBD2	CASSQAIAGAGEQYF	TGCGCCAGCAGCCAAGCGATAGCGGGAGCTGGGGAGCAGTACTTC
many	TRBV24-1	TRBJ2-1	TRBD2	CATSDPGLAGPYEQFF	TGTGCCACCAGTGATCCTGGACTAGCGGGACCGTATGAGCAGTTCTTC
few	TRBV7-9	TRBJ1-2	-	CASSSWYYGYTF	TGTGCCAGCAGCTCCTGGTACTATGGCTACACCTTC
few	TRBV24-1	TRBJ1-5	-	CATSDGNQPQHF	TGTGCCACCAGTGACGGCAATCAGCCCCAGCATTTT
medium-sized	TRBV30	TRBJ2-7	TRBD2	CACLGTSGYEQYF	TGTGCCTGCCTCGGGACTAGCGGCTACGAGCAGTACTTC
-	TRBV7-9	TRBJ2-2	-	CASSSTSTNTGELFF	TGTGCCAGCAGCTCGACTAGTACGAACACCGGGGAGCTGTTTTTT
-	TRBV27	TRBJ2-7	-	CASSFGLNYEQYF	TGTGCCAGCAGTTTCGGGTTGAACTACGAGCAGTACTTC
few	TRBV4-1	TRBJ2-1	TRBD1	CASSPEPGQGFSNEQFF	TGCGCCAGCAGCCCCGAGCCGGGACAGGGGTTTAGCAATGAGCAGTTCTTC
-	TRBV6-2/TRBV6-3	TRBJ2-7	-	CASSYADSYEQYF	TGTGCCAGCAGTTACGCAGACTCCTACGAGCAGTACTTC
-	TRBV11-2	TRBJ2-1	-	CASSLDLSTHNEQFF	TGTGCCAGCAGCTTAGATCTGAGTACTCACAATGAGCAGTTCTTC
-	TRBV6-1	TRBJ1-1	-	CASKPGRVNTEAFF	TGTGCCAGCAAGCCGGGACGGGTGAACACTGAAGCTTTCTTT
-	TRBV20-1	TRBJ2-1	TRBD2	CSAPFGSGRTSYNEQFF	TGCAGTGCCCCGTTCGGTAGCGGGAGAACGTCCTACAATGAGCAGTTCTTC
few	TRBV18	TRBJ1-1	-	CASSRLGMNTEAFF	TGTGCCAGCTCACGCCTGGGGATGAACACTGAAGCTTTCTTT
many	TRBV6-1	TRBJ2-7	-	CASSDPTDEQYF	TGTGCCAGCAGTGACCCGACAGACGAGCAGTACTTC
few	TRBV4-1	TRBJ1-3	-	CASSQQTGAGNTIYF	TGCGCCAGCAGCCAACAGACAGGCGCTGGAAACACCATATATTTT
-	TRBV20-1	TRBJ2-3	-	CSAYAATDTQYF	TGCAGTGCTTACGCAGCAACAGATACGCAGTATTTT
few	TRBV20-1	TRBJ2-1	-	CSGYRSSYNEQFF	TGCAGTGGGTACAGAAGCTCCTACAATGAGCAGTTCTTC
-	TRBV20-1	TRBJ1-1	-	CSARSTDTEAFF	TGCAGTGCTAGATCGACCGACACTGAAGCTTTCTTT
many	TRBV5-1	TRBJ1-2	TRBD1	CASSSTTGYDGYTF	TGCGCCAGCAGCTCAACGACAGGGTATGATGGCTACACCTTC
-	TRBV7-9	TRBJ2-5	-	CASSLAGSQETQYF	TGTGCCAGCAGCTTAGCGGGCAGCCAAGAGACCCAGTACTTC
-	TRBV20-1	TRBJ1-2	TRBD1	CSARPGQATNYGYTF	TGCAGTGCTAGACCGGGACAGGCTACTAACTATGGCTACACCTTC
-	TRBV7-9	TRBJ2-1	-	CASSPPTGASYNEQFF	TGTGCCAGCAGCCCACCCACGGGAGCCTCCTACAATGAGCAGTTCTTC